This TCR beta chain was found in a study of siplizumab effects on memory and regulatory T cells. This CDR3 comprises 16 residues. Regarding the study as a whole: Suppressive activity of Tregs proliferating in siplizumab cultures remained unconfirmed. The study found naive T cells seemingly more diverse than memory cells and seemingly major alloresponse contributors.

In regard to this clone: What it binds is unknown.

The repertoire was sequenced with immunoSEQ multiplex PCR; TCRdb's copy has only in-frame clones and lacks some. This sample has under 130,000 clones, with about 93% found just once. The TCR was taken from a human donor in good health. The V gene is TRBV21-1, the J gene TRBJ2-5; the table assigns TRBD2, which was not confirmed against the DNA. TRBV21-1 is designated a pseudogene. Sequenced sample: CD4+ T cells sorted from blood. CDR3 amino acids: CASSKKGGARKETQYF. Here the CDR3 DNA reads TGTGCCAGCAGCAAAAAGGGGGGGGCTAGGAAGGAGACCCAGTACTTC.